This T cell receptor beta chain was obtained from a study of beta chain features in type 1 diabetes. Study conclusions and caveats: Within each of all four CD4+ subsets, Type 1 diabetes patients had TCRB CDR3s that were moderately but significantly shorter.

This clone was detected only a few times. The antigen is unknown. Expressed TCRB transcripts were sequenced after all isolated RNA was converted to cDNA. The study sequenced naive, central memory and regulatory T cell samples to an average of approximately 4 million reads. Clones were sequenced by immunoSEQ multiplex PCR, and TCRdb holds only the in-frame ones, with some missing. The sample lists 310,000 or so clones, 9.3% occurring once. Based on CD45RO/CCR7/CD25/CD127/CD95/CD27, CD4+ regulatory, stem cell-like memory, naive and central memory cells were sorted. The CDR3 sequence is 14 residues long. V shed 5 bases, J shed 0 bases, and the junction held 3 bases outside the gene matches. Germline V gives CDR1 KGHSH, CDR2 LQKENI.

The specimen sequenced was central memory CD4+ T cells from blood. This sequence originates from a young man with type 1 diabetes. The V gene is TRBV18, the J gene TRBJ1-1, with 7 positions matching TRBD1. The CDR3 loop reads CASSTTGMNTEAFF. The DNA of the CDR3 is TGTGCCAGCTCAACGACAGGGATGAACACTGAAGCTTTCTTT.